Listed below are T cell receptor beta chains from one sample, sequenced in a study of blood T cells in healthy people across ages. A single record per CDR3 protein comes from TCRdb applying MiXCR to the 5' RACE reads. The sample consists of over 600,000 distinct CDR3 sequences, roughly 56% of them appearing once. Sequencing input: blood. These receptors were taken from a man aged 35 to 55 in good health. Both conserved end residues are part of each CDR3. The order of the fields is V gene, J gene, D gene, clone size, CDR3 DNA, CDR3 protein. The D gene is left open where the match is weak. Expanded clones are given a class, and other clones once, few, many or no size at all.

TRBV15,TRBJ2-5,TRBD1,-,TGTGCCACCAGCAGAGATGGGACAGGGCTTGGGGAGACCCAGTACTTC,CATSRDGTGLGETQYF
TRBV6-1,TRBJ2-7,-,-,TGTGCCAGCGAACGCTCTCACGGCTACGAGCAGTACTTC,CASERSHGYEQYF
TRBV4-3,TRBJ1-1,-,-,TGCGCCAGCAGCCAAAACATGGGGAACACTGAAGCTTTCTTT,CASSQNMGNTEAFF
TRBV4-2,TRBJ2-4,TRBD1,few,TGTGCCAGCAGCCAAGATCTGGGACAGGGAAGTCAGGAGCAGTACTTC,CASSQDLGQGSQEQYF
TRBV29-1,TRBJ1-5,-,-,TGCAGCGTCGGGGAGGCTACGGCGCCCCAGCATTTT,CSVGEATAPQHF
TRBV6-1,TRBJ2-5,-,-,TGTGCCAGCAAGGTAGGACAGAAAATCAATGAGCAGTACTTC,CASKVGQKINEQYF
TRBV3-1,TRBJ2-5,-,many,TGTGCCAGCAGCCAAGATACAACCAGGGAGACCCAGTACTTC,CASSQDTTRETQYF
TRBV28,TRBJ1-2,-,many,TGTGCCAGCTTGAGGCGGGACACCCTCTCCTCCACCTTC,CASLRRDTLSSTF
TRBV7-9,TRBJ1-4,-,-,TGTGCCAGCAGCCCGCCGACAGATAATGAAAAACTGTTTTTT,CASSPPTDNEKLFF
TRBV20-1,TRBJ2-5,-,-,TGCAGTGCCGGCCGGGACCCAGGCCAAGAGACCCAGTACTTC,CSAGRDPGQETQYF
TRBV12-3/TRBV12-4,TRBJ1-4,-,-,TGTGCCAGCAGTTTCATGGAGAATGAAAAACTGTTTTTT,CASSFMENEKLFF
TRBV4-3,TRBJ1-2,TRBD1,-,TGCGCCAGCAGCCAAGAACAGGGGGTTGACTATGGCTACACCTTC,CASSQEQGVDYGYTF
TRBV2,TRBJ2-5,TRBD2,-,TGTGCCAGCGCCCTAGCGGGTTGGGAGACCCAGTACTTC,CASALAGWETQYF
TRBV20-1,TRBJ1-2,-,-,TGCAGTGCTAGCCCTCTCCGGTACTATGGCTACACCTTC,CSASPLRYYGYTF
TRBV20-1,TRBJ2-1,-,-,TGCAGTGCTAGTGGGTCTACACGACCCTACAATGAGCAGTTCTTC,CSASGSTRPYNEQFF
TRBV24-1,TRBJ2-3,TRBD1,-,TGTGCCACCAGTGACATGAGGACAGGGGGCTCAGATACGCAGTATTTT,CATSDMRTGGSDTQYF
TRBV6-5,TRBJ2-3,TRBD2,few,TGTGCCAGCACCCTCGGACTAGCGGGGACTGATACGCAGTATTTT,CASTLGLAGTDTQYF
TRBV12-3/TRBV12-4,TRBJ1-2,-,-,TGTGCCAGCAGTTTAATCATCACAGGAGAAAACCTCTATGGCTACACCTTC,CASSLIITGENLYGYTF
TRBV4-2,TRBJ2-1,-,-,TGTGCCAGCAGCCAAGAGTCCCCCCTTTCGGGGTTAAGTAATGAGCAGTTCTTC,CASSQESPLSGLSNEQFF
TRBV7-3,TRBJ1-6,-,-,TGTGCCAGCAGCCCGGGACGGAATTCACCCCTCCACTTT,CASSPGRNSPLHF
TRBV5-4,TRBJ1-5,-,-,TGTGCCAGCAGCTTGCCTGGGGACGACCAGCCCCAGCATTTT,CASSLPGDDQPQHF
TRBV3-1,TRBJ2-7,TRBD1,-,TGTGCCAGCAGCAAAGGGACAGGGGGTCGCAATGAGCAGTACTTC,CASSKGTGGRNEQYF
TRBV20-1,TRBJ1-4,TRBD1,few,TGCAGTGCTCCCGGGACAGCTAATGAAAAACTGTTTTTT,CSAPGTANEKLFF
TRBV4-1,TRBJ2-1,TRBD1,few,TGCGCCAGCAGCCCCCAATGGGCTGACAGGGGGCTAGGCAATGAGCAGTTCTTC,CASSPQWADRGLGNEQFF
TRBV6-4,TRBJ1-2,-,-,TGTGCCAGCAGTGATGTATGGTCGCCCGGTGGCTACACCTTC,CASSDVWSPGGYTF
TRBV9,TRBJ2-5,TRBD2,-,TGTGCCAGCAGCGTTGATCCTAGCGGGGGGGTACAAGAGGCCCAGTACTTC,CASSVDPSGGVQEAQYF
TRBV29-1,TRBJ2-7,-,-,TGCAGCGTTGAAGAGGACACACAATACGAGCAGTACTTC,CSVEEDTQYEQYF
TRBV20-1,TRBJ2-1,TRBD2,once,TGCAGTGCCAAGACCCCCCTAGCGGGCTATGAGCAGTTCTTC,CSAKTPLAGYEQFF
TRBV4-1,TRBJ2-7,TRBD1,few,TGCGCCAGCAGCGACTGGACAGGTTCCTACGAGCAGTACTTC,CASSDWTGSYEQYF
TRBV4-3,TRBJ2-5,-,-,TGCGCCAGCAGCCAAGGATGGGGGGCAGAGACCCAGTACTTC,CASSQGWGAETQYF
TRBV7-9,TRBJ2-1,-,few,TGTGCCAGCAGCCCGTTCGGCGATGAGCAGTTCTTC,CASSPFGDEQFF
TRBV6-5,TRBJ2-4,-,-,TGTGCCAGCAGGGACGGTTCCGATCGGACCAAAAACATTCAGTACTTC,CASRDGSDRTKNIQYF
TRBV7-9,TRBJ2-3,TRBD2,-,TGTGCCAGCAGCTTAGGGGTACGGACTAGCGGGGAAGTAGATACGCAGTATTTT,CASSLGVRTSGEVDTQYF
TRBV29-1,TRBJ2-5,-,-,TGCAGCGTCACCGCCGGCTGGGAGACCCAGTACTTC,CSVTAGWETQYF
TRBV20-1,TRBJ2-1,TRBD2,-,TGCAGTGCTCCCCCGACTAGCGGCCGGGGGGATGAGCAGTTCTTC,CSAPPTSGRGDEQFF